This TCR beta chain was profiled in a study of PD-1 blockade in mismatch repair-deficient tumors (dated by TCRdb to 2017 to 2019). Concerning the study at large: Between late 2013 and September 2016, the trial enrolled roughly 85 consecutive patients with 12 mismatch repair-deficient cancer types, every one of whom had been previously treated and was progressing. Tumor-associated T cell clones in the peripheral blood of patients responding to PD-1 blockade were tracked using deep sequencing of TCR CDR3 regions. Results and caveats for the whole study, not just this receptor: Rapid expansion after pembrolizumab followed by contraction, generally before radiologic responses, was shown by tumor-resident clones, which were often undetectable in blood before treatment.

The germline V and J ends show losses of 3 bases and 4 bases respectively, and no gene match explains 7 bases of the junction. As encoded in the germline V gene, CDR1 is SGHAT while CDR2 is FQNNGV. The CDR3 measures 17 amino acids from cysteine to phenylalanine. Only the CDR3 portion is preserved as DNA: 51 bases, with reading frame beginning at the first base. Library preparation employed the immunoSEQ multiplex PCR assay. Held by TCRdb, this immuneACCESS table contains in-frame sequences only and omits some clones. Under half of the omission traces to an unresolved V gene where checked; the cause of the rest is unknown. For this sample there are more than 50,000 clones; 88% appear just once. The top ten constitute approximately 14% of the sample. For each enrolled patient, mismatch repair deficiency was established using either polymerase chain reaction or immunohistochemistry. TCR sequencing was performed for a few patients who responded to pembrolizumab therapy. The phase II trial prospectively tested pembrolizumab PD-1 blockade in advanced mismatch repair-deficient cancers regardless of tissue of origin. Peripheral blood T cell samples were gathered serially, both before PD-1 blockade started and at multiple time points afterward. Blood sampling time points were reported as weeks after the first dose of pembrolizumab.

In the case of this clone: Its antigen specificity is not known. Per-nucleotide qualities are absent, and no much larger clonotype sits a single base away.

This sequence was found in an adult with mismatch repair-deficient cancer. This receptor chain uses TRBV11-2 and TRBJ2-3, with TRBD2 identical over 13 junction bases. The source material was peripheral blood, sampled 52 weeks after starting pembrolizumab. The DNA is TGTGCCAGCAGCTTCCGACTAGCGGGAGGCCGAGCAGATACGCAGTATTTT. This encodes CASSFRLAGGRADTQYF.